The rows below give T cell receptor beta chains drawn from one sample of a study of blood T cell repertoires in COVID-19. Measured with immunoSEQ multiplex PCR; TCRdb has only the in-frame clones, and not every one. The repertoire includes about 170,000 clones, about 80% of them detected once, and around 9.9% sits in the top ten. Sequenced sample: peripheral blood. The origin of the receptors is a man between 65 and 85 years old with active or convalescent COVID-19. The CDR3 runs from the conserved cysteine through the conserved F or W. A D gene is named only where the DNA matches it firmly. Clone size is not always given. Where it is, it says once, few, many or a class for expanded clones.

>NA|12|NA|TRBJ2-7|TRBV6-5
TGTGCCAGCAGGGAGGGGTACTACGAGCAGTACTTC
CASREGYYEQYF
>NA|13|NA|TRBJ1-1|TRBV5-1
TGCGCCAGCAGAGGGGCGGGGGCCACTGAAGCTTTCTTT
CASRGAGATEAFF
>NA|13|NA|TRBJ2-5|TRBV11-2
TGTGCCAGCAGCCGGACAGTGGGAGAGACCCAGTACTTC
CASSRTVGETQYF
>NA|15|TRBD2|TRBJ2-7|TRBV4-1
TGCGCCAGCAGCTCGACCGGGACTAGCGGCTACGAGCAGTACTTC
CASSSTGTSGYEQYF
>NA|17|TRBD2|TRBJ2-3|TRBV9
TGTGCCAGCAGCAATGAAAAACTAGCGGGAGGATTGGATACGCAGTATTTT
CASSNEKLAGGLDTQYF
>NA|13|NA|TRBJ2-7|TRBV5-4
TGTGCCAGCAGCTGGCAGGGGTCCTACGAGCAGTACTTC
CASSWQGSYEQYF
>NA|15|TRBD1|TRBJ1-2|TRBV2
TGTGCCAGCAGTGAAGGGGGACAGGGGATAGATGGCTACACCTTC
CASSEGGQGIDGYTF
>NA|15|TRBD1|TRBJ2-1|TRBV7-2
TGTGCCAGCAGCTTCGGACAGGGTAGGATGAATGAGCAGTTCTTC
CASSFGQGRMNEQFF
>NA|18|TRBD2|TRBJ2-1|TRBV19
TGTGCCAGTAGCCCTCCGGGACTAGCGGGAGTGGGGTACAATGAGCAGTTCTTC
CASSPPGLAGVGYNEQFF
>NA|17|TRBD1|TRBJ2-1|TRBV5-6
TGTGCCAGCAGCTTACGTATGGGACAGGGGGCTCGCTATGAGCAGTTCTTC
CASSLRMGQGARYEQFF
>NA|14|NA|TRBJ1-5|TRBV6-5
TGTGCCAGCTCCGGACTTTGGCCTGATCAGCCCCAGCATTTT
CASSGLWPDQPQHF
>NA|15|TRBD1|TRBJ2-7|TRBV11-3
TGTGCCAGCAACCCGCAGGACAGGGAGTATTACGAGCAGTACTTC
CASNPQDREYYEQYF
>few|14|NA|TRBJ1-2|TRBV7-9
TGTGCCAGCAGCGCGCGGGGCCAAACCTATGGCTACACCTTC
CASSARGQTYGYTF
>NA|14|NA|TRBJ2-7|TRBV19
TGTGCCAGTAGGGGCCGGGGAGGTTACTACGAGCAGTACTTC
CASRGRGGYYEQYF
>NA|14|NA|TRBJ2-3|TRBV6-5
TGTGCCAGCACCCCCAGCGGGAGCACAGATACGCAGTATTTT
CASTPSGSTDTQYF
>NA|14|TRBD2|TRBJ2-7|TRBV7-8
TGTGCCAGCAACCATCGCGGGAGGTCCTACGAGCAGTACTTC
CASNHRGRSYEQYF
>NA|15|TRBD1|TRBJ2-5|TRBV19
TGTGCCAGTAGTATCGGCGGGACAGGGGCAGAGACCCAGTACTTC
CASSIGGTGAETQYF
>NA|14|NA|TRBJ1-6|TRBV9
TGTGCCAGCAGCGTAGCAGGGGACAATTCACCCCTCCACTTT
CASSVAGDNSPLHF
>NA|19|TRBD1|TRBJ1-5|TRBV7-7
TGTGCCAGCAGCACCTGGACAGGCGAAACTTCCAATAGCAATCAGCCCCAGCATTTT
CASSTWTGETSNSNQPQHF
>NA|13|NA|TRBJ1-1|TRBV25-1
TGTGCCAGCAAGGGACACCTGAACACTGAAGCTTTCTTT
CASKGHLNTEAFF
>NA|15|NA|TRBJ1-3|TRBV7-2
TGTGCCAGCAGCCACAATGTCGGGGCTGGAAACACCATATATTTT
CASSHNVGAGNTIYF
>NA|14|NA|TRBJ1-1|TRBV9
TGTGCCAGCAGCGTACGGGGGGCGAACACTGAAGCTTTCTTT
CASSVRGANTEAFF
>NA|13|TRBD1|TRBJ2-7|TRBV20-1
TGCAGTGCTAGTCACAGGGGCTCCTACGAGCAGTACTTC
CSASHRGSYEQYF
>NA|15|NA|TRBJ2-7|TRBV5-1
TGCGCCAGCAGCTTAGCACAGGGAAGGACCTACGAGCAGTACTTC
CASSLAQGRTYEQYF
>NA|14|NA|TRBJ2-1|TRBV19
TGTGCCAGTAGTATAGTGTGGGGGGGCGGTGAGCAGTTCTTC
CASSIVWGGGEQFF
>NA|13|TRBD1|TRBJ2-7|TRBV7-9
TGTGCCAGCAGCGTACGGGACAGCTACGAGCAGTACTTC
CASSVRDSYEQYF
>NA|15|NA|TRBJ2-5|TRBV19
TGTGCCAGTAGTATAGGGGGAGATACCCGAAAGACCCAGTACTTC
CASSIGGDTRKTQYF
>NA|15|TRBD1|TRBJ1-1|TRBV19
TGTGCCAGTAGGGACCCAGGACAGGGGTGGACTGAAGCTTTCTTT
CASRDPGQGWTEAFF
>NA|12|NA|TRBJ2-1|TRBV2
TGTGCCAGCAGTGACTTTTACAATGAGCAGTTCTTC
CASSDFYNEQFF
>NA|13|NA|TRBJ1-1|TRBV12-3/TRBV12-4
TGTGCCAGCAGTTTAGTTTCGGTGTCTGAAGCTTTCTTT
CASSLVSVSEAFF
>NA|15|NA|TRBJ1-1|TRBV5-6
TGTGCCAGCAGCTTTTACCAGGGGCAGTACACTGAAGCTTTCTTT
CASSFYQGQYTEAFF
>NA|13|NA|TRBJ1-1|TRBV27
TGTGCCAGCAGTTCCCGACAGAACACTGAAGCTTTCTTT
CASSSRQNTEAFF
>NA|12|NA|TRBJ2-7|TRBV27
TGTGCCAGCAGTATGTGGCCCCACGAGCAGTACTTC
CASSMWPHEQYF
>NA|16|TRBD1|TRBJ1-5|TRBV24-1
TGTGCCACCAGTGATTCCAAGGGGGCAGGCAATCAGCCCCAGCATTTT
CATSDSKGAGNQPQHF
>few|16|NA|TRBJ1-4|TRBV28
TGTGCCAGCAGCCGTATGGGGACTGCAACTAATGAAAAACTGTTTTTT
CASSRMGTATNEKLFF
>NA|12|TRBD1|TRBJ2-7|TRBV27
TGTGCCAGCCCCGACAGGGGTGACGAGCAGTACTTC
CASPDRGDEQYF
>NA|13|TRBD2|TRBJ2-2|TRBV10-2
TGCGCCAGCAGTACTAGCGAGGGCGGGGAGCTGTTTTTT
CASSTSEGGELFF
>NA|16|TRBD2|TRBJ2-7|TRBV27
TGTGCCAGCAGTCCCTCTAGCGGGAGTGTCTCCTACGAGCAGTACTTC
CASSPSSGSVSYEQYF
>NA|14|NA|TRBJ1-1|TRBV5-1
TGCGCCAGCAGCTTGACCAGGAGGGACACTGAAGCTTTCTTT
CASSLTRRDTEAFF
>NA|15|NA|TRBJ1-6|TRBV19
TGTGCCAGTCGGGACAAGAGCTCCTATAATTCACCCCTCCACTTT
CASRDKSSYNSPLHF